Below, one T cell receptor beta chain is given with its context. Its antigen is as yet unknown. The sample comes from a study of long-term antiretroviral therapy in people with HIV. Across the whole study: The study's earliest collections predate the 2015 immediate-ART recommendation by about a decade. Whole-study results and caveats: The study collected blood between the mid-2000s and the late 2010s, possibly under older ART regimens. The study found narrower CDR3 length ranges in HIV repertoires than in controls.

The United States was where all participants with HIV were treated. Version v3.0 of the immunoSEQ assay was performed at survey level. The data were produced by immunoSEQ multiplex PCR, yet TCRdb's version contains in-frame clones alone and is incomplete. The sample carries under 50,000 clones, about 88% recorded once. The CDR3 length is 13 residues. The V end was cut by 7 bases, the J end by 4 bases, with 15 bases between. CDR1 SGHRS and CDR2 YFSETQ come from the germline V gene. The sample consisted of unsorted PBMCs, taken just before starting antiretroviral therapy. This clonotype originated in a woman in her late teens or twenties with HIV. V is TRBV5-1 and J is TRBJ2-7; D gene ambiguous. The CDR3 DNA reads as TGCGCCAGCCGCCCGGAAATAATGTACGAGCAGTACTTC. Its protein product is CASRPEIMYEQYF.